The clone carrying this TCR beta chain came up many times. Its cognate antigen is unknown. The CDR3 is 11 residues long. Trimming shortened V by 6 bases and J by 10 bases, and 10 bases separated the two germline ends. The researchers produced TCR beta cDNA from roughly 500 ng total RNA with a constant-region primer. The TCR beta library was amplified through three nested multiplex PCR rounds in a modified ARM-PCR procedure. It was with TRBV1-TRBV30 forward primers and a C-beta reverse primer that the first two PCR rounds were run, at around 11 cycles each. TCRdb recomputed calls from the multiplex PCR reads with MiXCR, one row per CDR3 protein. Among about 320,000 distinct CDR3 sequences listed, about 50% were seen once. The record originates from a study of tumor-infiltrating lymphocytes in primary liver carcinoma. Findings and caveats of the study: The use of bulk unsorted samples meant that CD4+ and CD8+ repertoires were not compared.

Unsorted whole blood served as the source of blood RNA, and germline DNA was extracted as well. V and J are TRBV12-3 or TRBV12-4 and TRBJ2-1; D is possibly TRBD1 (6 bases). Input material: peripheral blood. The TCR comes from a woman aged 25 to 39 with primary liver carcinoma and hepatitis B virus infection. The CDR3: CASRRTAEQFF. The CDR3 DNA reads as TGTGCCAGCAGGAGGACAGCAGAGCAGTTCTTC.